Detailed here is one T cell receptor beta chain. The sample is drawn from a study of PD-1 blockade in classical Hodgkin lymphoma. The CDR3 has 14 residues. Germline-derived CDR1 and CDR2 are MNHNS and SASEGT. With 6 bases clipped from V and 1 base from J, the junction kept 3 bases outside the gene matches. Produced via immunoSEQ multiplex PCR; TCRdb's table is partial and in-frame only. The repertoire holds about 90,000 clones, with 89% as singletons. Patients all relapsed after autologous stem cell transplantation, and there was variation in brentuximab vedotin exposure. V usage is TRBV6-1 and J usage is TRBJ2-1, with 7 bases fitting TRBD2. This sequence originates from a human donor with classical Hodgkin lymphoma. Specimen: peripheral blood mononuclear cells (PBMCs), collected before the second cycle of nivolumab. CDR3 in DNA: TGTGCCAGCAGGCCCGGGGGGTCCTACAATGAGCAGTTCTTC. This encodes CASRPGGSYNEQFF.